The 25 T cell receptor beta chains listed next were all sequenced from one sample in a study of shared clonotypes between healthy human individuals. Naivety among CD8 cells was defined by CD45RO negativity and positive CCR7 selection, thereby excluding terminally differentiated effector memory CD45RA+ cells. Data came from immunoSEQ multiplex PCR; TCRdb stores just in-frame clones and leaves some out. The sample lists about 2 million clones; approximately 94% were seen once. Sequencing used naive CD8+ T cells sorted from blood. The receptor source for this set is a man between 18 and 29 years old in good health.

This clone was detected only a few times. This chain joins TRBV28 and TRBJ1-2; 8 nucleotides agree with TRBD1. Germline trimming cut 7 bases from V and 3 bases from J; bases unmatched to any gene: 4. The CDR3 contains 13 residues. Germline CDR1 is MDHEN and CDR2 is SYDVKM. The CDR3 loop is CASTPTGDYGYTF. As DNA, the CDR3 is TGTGCCAGCACACCGACAGGGGACTATGGCTACACCTTC.

The V and J genes are TRBV7-6 and TRBJ2-3, with D possibly TRBD2 on 6 matching bases. V lost 3 bases and J lost 6, with 19 bases in between. The CDR3 is made up of 16 amino acids. The germline V gene has CDR1 SGHVS and CDR2 FNYEAQ. CDR3 nucleotides: TGTGCCAGCAGCTTTGAGGGAGGCCCAATGATGGATACGCAGTATTTT. It specifies CASSFEGGPMMDTQYF.

This clone is a singleton in its sample. The chain links TRBV5-4 to TRBJ2-7; tentatively, D is TRBD1 (5 bases). This CDR3 spans 14 amino acids. V was pared by 0 bases and J by 4 bases, with 11 bases between. The germline V gene has CDR1 SGHNT and CDR2 YYREEE (reference sequence). CDR3 nucleotides: TGTGCCAGCAGCTTGGCCGACAGACCATACGAGCAGTACTTC. This codes for CASSLADRPYEQYF.

This clone was detected only once. This rearrangement joins TRBV13 to TRBJ2-7; D perhaps matches TRBD2 (5 bases). CDR1 is PRHDT and CDR2 is FYEKMQ in the germline V gene (reference sequence). Between the trimmed V and J ends, which lost 4 bases and 3 bases, there was a span of 10 bases. This CDR3 comprises 13 residues. CDR3 sequence: CASSSPGDYEQYF. The CDR3 DNA reads TGTGCCAGCAGCTCTCCCGGGGACTACGAGCAGTACTTC.

V usage is TRBV2 and J usage is TRBJ2-3; TRBD2 aligns across 13 bases. The CDR3 contains 17 residues. V shed 5 bases, J shed 0 bases, and the junction held 5 bases outside the gene matches. CDR1 and CDR2 from the germline V gene are SNHLY and FYNNEI. The CDR3: CASSRTSGGPSTDTQYF. CDR3 in DNA: TGTGCCAGCAGTAGGACTAGCGGGGGCCCTAGCACAGATACGCAGTATTTT. Based on the CDR3 plus reference TRBV2 and TRBJ2-3, the full variable domain is EPEVTQTPSHQVTQMGQEVILRCVPISNHLYFYWYRQILGQKVEFLVSFYNNEISEKSEIFDDQFSVERPDGSNFTLKIRSTKLEDSAMYFCASSRTSGGPSTDTQYFGPGTRLTVL.

This clone was picked up a small number of times. Other nucleotide sequences in the sample specify the same CDR3. The chain joins TRBV10-2 to TRBJ1-1; D not resolved. V was cut by 0 bases and J by 1 base, with 3 bases left in between. This CDR3 has 13 amino acids. Per the germline V gene, CDR1 is WSHSY and CDR2 is SAAADI. In nucleotides, the CDR3 is TGCGCCAGCAGTGAGTCGGGGAACACTGAAGCTTTCTTT. It codes for CASSESGNTEAFF.

The V call is TRBV19, the J call TRBJ1-5; 7 bases are a match to TRBD1. CDR3 length: 14 amino acids. The V and J ends lost 5 bases and 3 bases, in that order; junction bases with no gene match: 4. Per germline, CDR1 LNHDA and CDR2 SQIVND (reference sequence). The CDR3 nucleotides are TGTGCCAGTAGTGACAGGGTTTACAATCAGCCCCAGCATTTT. It specifies CASSDRVYNQPQHF. The variable domain in full, with the rest retrieved from reference TRBV19 and TRBJ1-5, is DGGITQSPKYLFRKEGQNVTLSCEQNLNHDAMYWYRQDPGQGLRLIYYSQIVNDFQKGDIAEGYSVSREKKESFPLTVTSAQKNPTAFYLCASSDRVYNQPQHFGDGTRLSIL.

This clone was detected a few times. The chain is built from TRBV29-1 and TRBJ1-1, with 7 bases aligning to TRBD1. There are 14 residues in the CDR3. Germline V gene data show CDR1 as SQVTM and CDR2 as ANQGSEA. V was pared by 4 bases and J by 0 bases, with 5 bases of the junction left unmatched. This chain's CDR3 is CSVAGGQVNTEAFF. The CDR3 DNA sequence: TGCAGCGTTGCCGGTGGACAGGTGAACACTGAAGCTTTCTTT.

The V and J genes are TRBV2 and TRBJ1-2, with 7 bases lining up with TRBD1. Germline CDR1 and CDR2: SNHLY and FYNNEI. With 10 bases clipped from V and 5 bases from J, the junction kept 10 bases outside the gene matches. There are 13 residues in the CDR3. DNA for the CDR3: TGTGCCAACGCGGCTCAGGGGGGGTATGGCTACACCTTC. Amino acids: CANAAQGGYGYTF.

The chain recombines TRBV4-3 with TRBJ2-5; no clear D gene. Germline CDR1 LGHNA, CDR2 YSLEER. The length of the CDR3 is 14 residues. The ends were cut back, 1 base at V and 0 bases at J, with 6 bases in the middle. The CDR3 bases are TGCGCCAGCAGCCAAGGTCTGAACCAAGAGACCCAGTACTTC. It translates to CASSQGLNQETQYF.

The chain links TRBV28 to TRBJ1-1; possible D gene TRBD1, 6 bases. Germline-derived CDR1 and CDR2 are MDHEN and SYDVKM. The V end was cut by 7 bases, the J end by 3 bases, with 21 bases between. This CDR3 contains 16 residues. In DNA form, the CDR3 reads TGTGCCAGCACGTCTCTTAAATATACAGGGCACACTGAAGCTTTCTTT. Amino acids: CASTSLKYTGHTEAFF. Variable domain in full (rest from reference TRBV28 and TRBJ1-1): DVKVTQSSRYLVKRTGEKVFLECVQDMDHENMFWYRQDPGLGLRLIYFSYDVKMKEKGDIPEGYSVSREKKERFSLILESASTNQTSMYLCASTSLKYTGHTEAFFGQGTRLTVV.

The V and J genes are TRBV13 and TRBJ2-1; 8 bases align to TRBD1. CDR1 and CDR2 from the germline V gene are PRHDT and FYEKMQ (reference sequence). This CDR3 has 13 residues. V gave up 5 bases and J gave up 10 bases; unmatched junction bases: 7. CDR3 amino acids: CASSPAGGGEQFF. The CDR3 DNA follows: TGTGCCAGCAGCCCTGCAGGGGGCGGGGAGCAGTTCTTC.

J is TRBJ2-7 and V is TRBV27; a possible D gene is TRBD2 (5 bases). Looked up from germline, CDR1 is MNHEY and CDR2 is SMNVEV (reference sequence). V lost 4 bases, J lost 7 bases, and 11 bases lay in between. The CDR3 runs to 12 residues. CDR3 region: CASSSSSGEQYF. The CDR3 DNA reads TGTGCCAGCAGTTCATCTTCGGGGGAGCAGTACTTC.

The CDR3 coding sequence is TGTGCCAGCTCGCCTGAGACAGGGGCGGGTGAGCAGTTCTTC. It is translated as CASSPETGAGEQFF. This sequence joins TRBV18 and TRBJ2-1; 8 nucleotides match TRBD1. Germline V gene lookup returns CDR1 KGHSH and CDR2 LQKENI. V shed 6 bases and J 9 bases; nucleotides not matched to a gene: 10. This CDR3 region has 14 residues.

V and J are TRBV27 and TRBJ2-7, with 11 bases lining up with TRBD2. Trimming took 5 bases from V and 4 from J; bases not matched to a gene: 13. CDR1 is MNHEY and CDR2 is SMNVEV in the germline V gene (reference sequence). CDR3 length: 17 amino acids. CDR3 coding DNA: TGTGCCAGCAGTATTATCGGAACTAGCGGGAGCAGGTACGAGCAGTACTTC. Protein product: CASSIIGTSGSRYEQYF.

The chain recombines TRBV4-2 with TRBJ2-5, with 8 bases aligning to TRBD1. V lost 1 base to trimming and J lost 2 bases; unmatched junction nucleotides: 6. The CDR3 runs to 16 residues. Germline lookup yields CDR1 LGHNA and CDR2 YNFKEQ. In nucleotides, the CDR3 is TGTGCCAGCAGCCAAGTCTACAGGGGGGAGCAAGAGACCCAGTACTTC. Protein: CASSQVYRGEQETQYF.

As regards this clone: One end of the junction is discordant with germline, which a read error may explain. V gene TRBV27 combines with J gene TRBJ1-6; D is undetermined. Germline CDR1 and CDR2: MNHEY and SMNVEV (reference sequence). The CDR3 extends over 14 amino acids. The CDR3 spells CVSSAVGSNSPLHF. The CDR3 DNA follows: TGTGTCAGCAGTGCCGTGGGGTCTAATTCACCCCTCCACTTT.

This rearrangement joins TRBV27 to TRBJ2-7; D unresolved. The CDR3 length is 15 residues. V lost 6 bases, J lost 2 bases, and 17 bases lay in between. CDR1 is MNHEY, CDR2 SMNVEV, per germline (reference sequence). The CDR3 DNA sequence: TGTGCCAGCAGCCTTTGGCCCCCTCCCCCCTACGAGCAGTACTTC. The encoded protein is CASSLWPPPPYEQYF.

The rearrangement links TRBV10-3 to TRBJ1-6; D not resolved. The CDR3 totals 16 residues. From germline, CDR1 is ENHRY and CDR2 SYGVKD. V was shortened by 3 bases and J by 9 bases, with 18 bases between the two germline ends. The CDR3 bases are TGTGCCATCAGTGATGGGCATAGGCCCTATTTTTCACCCCTCCACTTT. Residues: CAISDGHRPYFSPLHF.

The genes are TRBV5-1 and TRBJ2-7, with D perhaps TRBD1 (6 bases). Per germline, CDR1 SGHRS and CDR2 YFSETQ. Between the trimmed V and J ends, which lost 4 bases and 0 bases, there was a span of 14 bases. CDR3 length equals 15 residues. CDR3 in DNA: TGCGCCAGCAGCCTAACCACAGGGAACTCCTACGAGCAGTACTTC. Translated: CASSLTTGNSYEQYF.

The V call is TRBV29-1, the J call TRBJ1-1; 11 bases fit TRBD1. Per the germline V gene, CDR1 is SQVTM and CDR2 is ANQGSEA. V gave up 5 bases and J gave up 3 bases; unmatched junction bases: 5. The CDR3 consists of 14 residues. CDR3 in amino acids: CSVFPGQGDTEAFF. The CDR3 DNA follows: TGCAGCGTTTTTCCGGGACAGGGGGACACTGAAGCTTTCTTT.

As to this clone: This sample also contains other DNA sequences that code for the same CDR3. This chain uses TRBV13 with TRBJ2-5; no reliable D call. This CDR3 is built from 13 residues. V lost 1 base and J 2 bases, leaving 5 bases between the germline ends. Germline V CDR1 and CDR2: PRHDT, FYEKMQ (reference sequence). The CDR3 loop reads CASSLVGQETQYF. CDR3 nucleotides: TGTGCCAGCAGCTTAGTGGGGCAAGAGACCCAGTACTTC.

V usage is TRBV7-9 and J usage is TRBJ1-2, with D hard to call. Germline values: CDR1 SEHNR, CDR2 FQNEAQ (reference sequence). Trimming took 1 base from V and 8 from J, leaving 8 bases between them. CDR3 length: 12 amino acids. The CDR3 sequence is CASSLGKEGYTF. For the CDR3, the DNA is TGTGCCAGCAGCTTAGGGAAGGAGGGCTACACCTTC.

The chain employs TRBV27 and TRBJ2-3; TRBD2 might be the D (5 bases). Germline lookup yields CDR1 MNHEY and CDR2 SMNVEV (reference sequence). The CDR3 is made up of 13 amino acids. Trimming cost V 5 bases and J 7 bases, with 13 bases left between them. CDR3 DNA: TGTGCCAGCAGTGCCCCGGGCGGGTATACGCAGTATTTT. Its translation: CASSAPGGYTQYF.

The genes are TRBV4-1 and TRBJ2-7; no clear D gene. This CDR3 spans 13 amino acids. The germline V gene encodes CDR1 MGHRA and CDR2 YSYEKL. V lost 3 bases and J lost 5, with 11 bases in between. CDR3 region: CASSHTGSDEQYF. The CDR3 bases are TGCGCCAGCAGCCATACCGGTTCGGACGAGCAGTACTTC.